These 29 T cell receptor beta chains share one sample of origin, sequenced in a study of shared clonotypes between healthy human individuals. Positively selected for CCR7, the CD45RO-negative cells used as naive CD8 cells excluded terminally differentiated effector memory CD45RA+ cells. Some clones are missing from TCRdb's copy, which holds only in-frame ones; the method was immunoSEQ multiplex PCR. Here the sample spans around 2.1 million clones, 85% to 95% being singletons. Source material: naive CD8+ T cells from PBMCs. These receptors came from a young man in good health. Some clones in this sample may be carry-over from other donors' samples.

The chain has TRBV27 and TRBJ2-5; TRBD1 aligns across 10 bases. Trimming at V came to 6 bases and at J to 5 bases, leaving 6 bases not matched to a gene. The CDR3 loop spans 14 amino acids. Germline CDR1 MNHEY, CDR2 SMNVEV (reference sequence). The CDR3 bases are TGTGCCAGCAGGATCCCGGGACAGGGGGAGACCCAGTACTTC. Protein: CASRIPGQGETQYF.

The chain links TRBV28 to TRBJ2-1, with D perhaps given as TRBD1 or TRBD2 (6 bases each). V was cut by 2 bases and J by 8 bases, with 10 bases left in between. CDR3 length: 13 amino acids. Looked up from germline, CDR1 is MDHEN and CDR2 is SYDVKM. CDR3 coding DNA: TGTGCCAGCAGTTTAGCAGGGGACTATGAGCAGTTCTTC. Amino acids: CASSLAGDYEQFF.

The count of this clone is one. The chain couples TRBV7-8 to TRBJ1-2, with a tentative D call TRBD1 (6 bases). Germline values: CDR1 SGHVS, CDR2 FQNEAQ. Trimming cost V 2 bases and J 4 bases, with 8 bases left between them. This CDR3 is built from 13 residues. The CDR3 DNA sequence: TGTGCCAGCAGCTTATTGGACAGCTATGGCTACACCTTC. Translation gives CASSLLDSYGYTF.

The chain uses TRBV7-9 and TRBJ2-7; a possible D gene is TRBD1 (5 bases). The germline CDR1 and CDR2 sequences are SEHNR and FQNEAQ (reference sequence). The CDR3 runs 16 residues. Deletions cut 7 bases from V and 7 bases from J, with 26 bases between. CDR3 DNA: TGTGCCAGCACCCCCCCAGAGACATTGCCCAGGGATGAGCAGTACTTC. It encodes CASTPPETLPRDEQYF.

This rearrangement joins TRBV27 to TRBJ2-2; D uncertain. Germline loops: CDR1 MNHEY, CDR2 SMNVEV (reference sequence). This CDR3 spans 14 amino acids. The V and J ends lost 7 bases and 0 bases respectively, with 9 bases between them. The DNA of the CDR3 is TGTGCCAGCAATTCACACGCGAACACCGGGGAGCTGTTTTTT. Translating it yields CASNSHANTGELFF.

The chain links TRBV9 to TRBJ2-7; 10 bases line up with TRBD2. The CDR3 is 14 residues long. CDR1 SGDLS and CDR2 YYNGEE come from the germline V gene. V shed 0 bases, J shed 6 bases, and the junction held 3 bases outside the gene matches. CDR3 coding DNA: TGTGCCAGCAGCGTAGCTAGCGGGAGTGGCGAGCAGTACTTC. Translating it yields CASSVASGSGEQYF. The whole variable domain, remainder taken from reference TRBV9 and TRBJ2-7, is DSGVTQTPKHLITATGQRVTLRCSPRSGDLSVYWYQQSLDQGLQFLIQYYNGEERAKGNILERFSAQQFPDLHSELNLSSLELGDSALYFCASSVASGSGEQYFGPGTRLTVT.

The CDR3 DNA reads as TGTGCCAGCAGTGAAGAAGGACTAGCGGGATACGTTTCCGGGGAGCTGTTTTTT. It yields the protein CASSEEGLAGYVSGELFF. The V and J genes are TRBV6-1 and TRBJ2-2; TRBD2 matches at 12 bases. This CDR3 spans 18 amino acids. With 1 base clipped from V and 6 bases from J, the junction kept 9 bases outside the gene matches. Per germline, CDR1 MNHNS and CDR2 SASEGT.

This rearrangement joins TRBV28 to TRBJ2-5; D call uncertain. CDR1 is MDHEN, CDR2 SYDVKM, per germline. V was shortened by 8 bases and J by 5 bases, with 18 bases between the two germline ends. This CDR3 region has 14 residues. CDR3 region: CASCFPSQTETQYF. The CDR3 bases are TGTGCCAGCTGCTTTCCGTCTCAGACGGAGACCCAGTACTTC.

This chain joins TRBV9 and TRBJ2-1, with 10 nucleotides matching TRBD2. The CDR3 totals 17 residues. V shed 4 bases, J shed 7 bases, and the junction held 14 bases outside the gene matches. Germline V gives CDR1 SGDLS, CDR2 YYNGEE. CDR3 loop: CASSQSGSASGRNEQFF. In DNA, the CDR3 is TGTGCCAGCAGCCAATCTGGATCGGCTAGCGGGAGAAATGAGCAGTTCTTC.

The chain has TRBV9 and TRBJ2-1; 13 bases fit TRBD2. Losses at the gene ends were 0 bases for V and 7 bases for J; bases not matched to a gene: 10. This CDR3 is 18 amino acids long. Germline V lookup: CDR1 SGDLS, CDR2 YYNGEE. Written as DNA, the CDR3 is TGTGCCAGCAGCGTAGCGCAACTAGCGGGAGGGCCGAGGAATGAGCAGTTCTTC. Protein: CASSVAQLAGGPRNEQFF.

The rearrangement links TRBV9 to TRBJ2-1; no clear D. Trimming shortened V by 4 bases and J by 6 bases, and 5 bases separated the two germline ends. CDR3 length: 11 residues. Germline CDR1 is SGDLS and CDR2 is YYNGEE. CDR3 protein: CASSSRNEQFF. CDR3 DNA sequence: TGTGCCAGCAGCAGTCGCAATGAGCAGTTCTTC.

A note on this clone: The same CDR3 also results from other DNA sequences found in this sample. The chain joins TRBV7-9 to TRBJ2-7, with 7 positions matching TRBD1. The junction had 5 bases not matched to a gene; V was cut back by 5 bases and J by 1 base. The CDR3 has 14 amino acids. Looked up from germline, CDR1 is SEHNR and CDR2 is FQNEAQ (reference sequence). The chain's CDR3 is CASSLDRESYEQYF. The CDR3 nucleotides read TGTGCCAGCAGCCTAGACAGGGAGTCCTACGAGCAGTACTTC.

This chain uses TRBV18 with TRBJ2-7; 9 bases fit TRBD1. J gave up 5 bases and V 5 bases, and 7 bases lay outside the gene matches. The CDR3 sequence is 14 residues long. Looked up from germline, CDR1 is KGHSH and CDR2 is LQKENI. In nucleotides, the CDR3 is TGTGCCAGCTCAACCGGGACAGGGTATGACGAGCAGTACTTC. Amino acid sequence: CASSTGTGYDEQYF. Complete variable domain (other parts from reference TRBV18 and TRBJ2-7): NAGVMQNPRHLVRRRGQEARLRCSPMKGHSHVYWYRQLPEEGLKFMVYLQKENIIDESGMPKERFSAEFPKEGPSILRIQQVVRGDSAAYFCASSTGTGYDEQYFGPGTRLTVT.

This chain uses TRBV15 with TRBJ1-5, with 9 nucleotides matching TRBD1. V lost 5 bases, J lost 7 bases, and 9 bases stayed unmatched. Germline V gene sequence: CDR1 LNHNV, CDR2 YYDKDF (reference sequence). The CDR3 totals 15 residues. CDR3 loop: CATSGRTGDLQPQHF. The CDR3 bases are TGTGCCACCAGCGGGAGGACAGGGGATCTCCAGCCCCAGCATTTT.

This rearrangement joins TRBV9 to TRBJ2-5; TRBD1 might be the D (6 bases). Germline assignment: CDR1 SGDLS and CDR2 YYNGEE. Trimming took off 0 bases at V and 4 bases at J, with 16 bases between the two ends. This CDR3 contains 16 residues. The CDR3 nucleotides read TGTGCCAGCAGCGTAGTGGGGGCAGGGATTTTAGAGACCCAGTACTTC. This translates into CASSVVGAGILETQYF.

The chain employs TRBV7-6 and TRBJ2-5, with TRBD2 as a possible D gene (5 bases). The CDR3 covers 17 residues. V dropped 3 bases and J dropped 4 bases, with 21 bases sitting between them. Germline V lookup: CDR1 SGHVS, CDR2 FNYEAQ. The CDR3 DNA is TGTGCCAGCAGCTTTAAGCACAGAACCAGAGGGTTAGAGACCCAGTACTTC. It translates to CASSFKHRTRGLETQYF.

The chain employs TRBV4-3 and TRBJ2-1; D tentatively reads TRBD1 or TRBD2 (8 bases each). V was clipped by 1 base and J by 6 bases, with 13 bases between them. This CDR3 has 15 amino acids. Germline V gives CDR1 LGHNA, CDR2 YSLEER. CDR3 in amino acids: CASSQGTGTSNEQFF. CDR3 DNA: TGCGCCAGCAGCCAAGGGACAGGGACTAGCAATGAGCAGTTCTTC.

The V and J genes are TRBV25-1 and TRBJ2-1; 10 bases are shared with TRBD1. The V segment lost 2 bases and the J segment 8 bases; nucleotides outside the gene matches: 12. The CDR3 spans 17 residues. Germline CDR1 MGHDK, CDR2 SYGVNS. As DNA, the CDR3 is TGTGCCAGCAGTGAAATGACAGGGGGCTTGGGGTCCTATGAGCAGTTCTTC. Translated: CASSEMTGGLGSYEQFF.

This chain connects TRBV27 to TRBJ1-2; tentatively, D is TRBD1 (5 bases). Germline CDR1 reads MNHEY; CDR2 reads SMNVEV (reference sequence). The V and J ends lost 5 bases and 7 bases respectively, with 17 bases between them. This CDR3 is 14 amino acids long. CDR3 DNA: TGTGCCAGCAGTACGCGGACCGGGGGAGGTGGCTACACCTTC. Translated, it gives CASSTRTGGGGYTF.

The chain links TRBV30 to TRBJ2-7; 9 bases fit TRBD2. Germline lookup yields CDR1 GTSNPN and CDR2 SVGIG (reference sequence). The junction had 7 bases not matched to a gene; V was cut back by 4 bases and J by 6 bases. CDR3 length equals 13 residues. CDR3 protein: CAWNIAGASEQYF. DNA of the CDR3: TGTGCCTGGAATATAGCGGGAGCTAGCGAGCAGTACTTC. Using reference TRBV30 and TRBJ2-7 for the parts outside the CDR3, the full variable domain is SQTIHQWPATLVQPVGSPLSLECTVEGTSNPNLYWYRQAAGRGLQLLFYSVGIGQISSEVPQNLSASRPQDRQFILSSKKLLLSDSGFYLCAWNIAGASEQYFGPGTRLTVT.

The chain links TRBV7-8 to TRBJ2-7; possibly TRBD1 for D (7 bases). The CDR3 contains 18 residues. The V end was cut by 3 bases, the J end by 3 bases, with 24 bases between. Per germline, CDR1 SGHVS and CDR2 FQNEAQ. The CDR3 DNA is TGTGCCAGCAGCTTTAGGGGGGACAGCCTGTCAGGAAGCTACGAGCAGTACTTC. This translates into CASSFRGDSLSGSYEQYF.

The V call is TRBV4-3, the J call TRBJ1-3; 7 bases line up with TRBD1. With 1 base clipped from V and 0 bases from J, the junction kept 12 bases outside the gene matches. Germline assignment: CDR1 LGHNA and CDR2 YSLEER. This CDR3 comprises 19 residues. CDR3 in amino acids: CASSQVYPGNRGSGNTIYF. The CDR3 DNA follows: TGCGCCAGCAGCCAAGTATACCCGGGTAACAGGGGCTCTGGAAACACCATATATTTT.

The V and J genes are TRBV4-1 and TRBJ2-7; TRBD1 is a possible D gene (6 bases). Germline V gene lookup returns CDR1 MGHRA and CDR2 YSYEKL. Trimming pared 2 bases from V and 2 bases from J, leaving 16 bases between. The CDR3 runs to 16 residues. The CDR3 loop is CASSQQQGPPPYEQYF. In nucleotides, the CDR3 is TGCGCCAGCAGCCAACAACAGGGCCCTCCCCCCTACGAGCAGTACTTC.

The CDR3 nucleotides are TGCGCCAGCAGCTTGGGCAGTGGGCGCGCCGGGGAGCTGTTTTTT. Translating gives CASSLGSGRAGELFF. The rearrangement joins TRBV5-1 to TRBJ2-2; no clear D gene. CDR1 and CDR2 from the germline V gene are SGHRS and YFSETQ. The CDR3 consists of 15 residues. V lost 0 bases and J 6 bases, leaving 12 bases between the germline ends.

The rearrangement links TRBV13 to TRBJ2-5; D might be TRBD2 (5 bases). V lost 6 bases and J 4 bases, leaving 18 bases between the germline ends. Germline lookup yields CDR1 PRHDT and CDR2 FYEKMQ (reference sequence). This CDR3 has 15 residues. CDR3 bases: TGTGCCAGCAGTCCACTAGTAGGCGGTAGAGAGACCCAGTACTTC. Translation: CASSPLVGGRETQYF.

The rearrangement joins TRBV4-1 to TRBJ2-3; D unclear. Germline V gene sequence: CDR1 MGHRA, CDR2 YSYEKL. V was cut by 1 base and J by 0 bases, with 11 bases left in between. This CDR3 comprises 16 residues. As DNA, the CDR3 is TGCGCCAGCAGCCAAGTGCGCCCTGCAAGCACAGATACGCAGTATTTT. As protein: CASSQVRPASTDTQYF.

V usage is TRBV6-1 and J usage is TRBJ1-1; D unclear. Trimming removed 8 bases from V and 3 bases from J, with 13 bases in between. The CDR3 consists of 13 residues. Germline V CDR1 and CDR2: MNHNS, SASEGT. The CDR3 loop reads CASSFIEDTEAFF. CDR3 DNA: TGTGCCAGCTCCTTCATAGAGGACACTGAAGCTTTCTTT.

The V gene is TRBV4-3, the J gene TRBJ1-4, with TRBD1 matching 7 bases. CDR1 is LGHNA, CDR2 YSLEER, per germline. The CDR3 sequence is 17 residues long. The J segment lost 5 bases and the V segment lost 4 bases, leaving 13 bases of the junction unmatched. CDR3 protein: CASSLSGPGGENEKLFF. CDR3 DNA sequence: TGCGCCAGCAGCCTATCTGGGCCAGGGGGTGAAAATGAAAAACTGTTTTTT.

The DNA for the CDR3 is TGTGCCAGCAGCCAAGGACTAGCAGGTCCTGAAATCATCTACGAGCAGTACTTC. Translating gives CASSQGLAGPEIIYEQYF. The chain uses TRBV11-2 and TRBJ2-7, with 8 bases identical to TRBD2. The CDR3 has 18 residues. Trimming removed 5 bases from V and 3 bases from J; junction bases left unmatched: 18. Germline lookup yields CDR1 SGHAT and CDR2 FQNNGV.